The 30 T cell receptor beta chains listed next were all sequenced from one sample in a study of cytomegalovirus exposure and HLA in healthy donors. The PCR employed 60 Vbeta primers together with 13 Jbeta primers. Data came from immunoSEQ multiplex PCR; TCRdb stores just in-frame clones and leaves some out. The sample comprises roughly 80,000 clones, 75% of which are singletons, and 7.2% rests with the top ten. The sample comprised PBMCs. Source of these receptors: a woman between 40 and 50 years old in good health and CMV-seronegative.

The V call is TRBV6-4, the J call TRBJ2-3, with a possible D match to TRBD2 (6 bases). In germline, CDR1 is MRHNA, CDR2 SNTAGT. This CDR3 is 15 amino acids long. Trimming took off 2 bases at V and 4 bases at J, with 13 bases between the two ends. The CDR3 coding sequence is TGTGCCAGCAGTGACCAAAGCGGAGGGGCAGATACGCAGTATTTT. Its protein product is CASSDQSGGADTQYF.

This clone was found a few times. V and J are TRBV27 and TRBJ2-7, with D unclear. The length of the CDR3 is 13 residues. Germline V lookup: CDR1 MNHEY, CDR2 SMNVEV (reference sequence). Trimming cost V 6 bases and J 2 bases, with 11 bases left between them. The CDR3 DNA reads TGTGCCAGCAGAGAACAGTTCGCCTACGAGCAGTACTTC. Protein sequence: CASREQFAYEQYF.

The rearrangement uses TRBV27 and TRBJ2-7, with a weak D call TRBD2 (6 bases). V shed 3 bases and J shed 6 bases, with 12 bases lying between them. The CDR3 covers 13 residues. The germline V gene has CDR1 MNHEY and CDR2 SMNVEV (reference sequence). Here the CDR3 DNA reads TGTGCCAGCAGTTTGGAGGGATGGGGCGAGCAGTACTTC. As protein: CASSLEGWGEQYF.

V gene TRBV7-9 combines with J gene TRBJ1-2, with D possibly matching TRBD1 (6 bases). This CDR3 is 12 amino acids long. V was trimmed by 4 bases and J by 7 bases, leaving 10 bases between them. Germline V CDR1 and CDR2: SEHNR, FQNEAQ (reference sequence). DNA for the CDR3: TGTGCCAGCAGCTACAACAGGGTTGGCTACACCTTC. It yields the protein CASSYNRVGYTF.

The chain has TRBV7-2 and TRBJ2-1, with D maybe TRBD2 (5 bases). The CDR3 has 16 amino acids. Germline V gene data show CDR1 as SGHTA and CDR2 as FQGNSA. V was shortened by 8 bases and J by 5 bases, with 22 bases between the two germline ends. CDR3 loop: CASSFSGTPRDNEQFF. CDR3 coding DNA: TGTGCCAGCTCATTCTCGGGAACCCCTCGGGACAATGAGCAGTTCTTC.

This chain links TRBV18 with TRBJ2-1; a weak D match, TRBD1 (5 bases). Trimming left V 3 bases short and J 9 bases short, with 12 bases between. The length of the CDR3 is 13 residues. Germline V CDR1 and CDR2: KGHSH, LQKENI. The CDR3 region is CASSPSGSGEQFF. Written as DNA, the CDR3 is TGTGCCAGCTCACCTTCAGGGTCAGGTGAGCAGTTCTTC.

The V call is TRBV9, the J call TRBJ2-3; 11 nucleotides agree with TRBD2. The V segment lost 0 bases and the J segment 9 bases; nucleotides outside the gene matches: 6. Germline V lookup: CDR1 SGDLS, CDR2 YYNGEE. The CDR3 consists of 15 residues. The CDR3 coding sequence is TGTGCCAGCAGCGTAGGCCCGACTAGCGGGGTAACGCAGTATTTT. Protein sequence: CASSVGPTSGVTQYF.

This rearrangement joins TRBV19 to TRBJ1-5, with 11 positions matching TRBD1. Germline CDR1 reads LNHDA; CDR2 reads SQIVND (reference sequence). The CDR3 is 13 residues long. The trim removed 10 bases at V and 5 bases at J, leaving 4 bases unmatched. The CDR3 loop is CAISGQGDQPQHF. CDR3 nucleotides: TGTGCCATTTCGGGACAGGGGGATCAGCCCCAGCATTTT.

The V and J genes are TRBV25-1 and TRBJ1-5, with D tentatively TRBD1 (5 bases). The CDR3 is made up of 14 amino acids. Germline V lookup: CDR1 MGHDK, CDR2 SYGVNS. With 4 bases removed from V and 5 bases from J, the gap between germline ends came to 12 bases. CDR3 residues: CASSGLGEDQPQHF. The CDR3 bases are TGTGCCAGCAGTGGATTGGGGGAGGATCAGCCCCAGCATTTT.

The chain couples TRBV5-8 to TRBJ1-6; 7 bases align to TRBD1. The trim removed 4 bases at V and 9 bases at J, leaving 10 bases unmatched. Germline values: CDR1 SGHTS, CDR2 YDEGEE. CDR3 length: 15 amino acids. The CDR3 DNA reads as TGTGCCAGCAGCACAGGACAGGCCGTCGGTTCACCCCTCCACTTT. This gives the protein CASSTGQAVGSPLHF.

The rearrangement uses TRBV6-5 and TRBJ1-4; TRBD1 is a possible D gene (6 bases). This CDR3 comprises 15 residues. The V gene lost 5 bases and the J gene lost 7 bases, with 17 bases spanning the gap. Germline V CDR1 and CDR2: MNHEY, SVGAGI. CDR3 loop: CASSPWTESSEKLFF. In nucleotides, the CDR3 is TGTGCCAGCAGTCCCTGGACAGAATCCAGTGAAAAACTGTTTTTT.

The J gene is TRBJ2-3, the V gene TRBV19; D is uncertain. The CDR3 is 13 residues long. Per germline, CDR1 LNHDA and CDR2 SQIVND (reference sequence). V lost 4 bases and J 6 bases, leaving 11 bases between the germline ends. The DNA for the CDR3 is TGTGCCAGTAGTACCACCGGAGCGGATACGCAGTATTTT. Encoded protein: CASSTTGADTQYF.

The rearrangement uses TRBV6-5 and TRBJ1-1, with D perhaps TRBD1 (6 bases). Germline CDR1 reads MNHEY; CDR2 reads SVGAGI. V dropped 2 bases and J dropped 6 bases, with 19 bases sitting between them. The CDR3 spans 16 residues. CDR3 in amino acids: CASSYRSSPQGAEAFF. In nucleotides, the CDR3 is TGTGCCAGCAGTTACAGGTCATCACCACAGGGCGCTGAAGCTTTCTTT.

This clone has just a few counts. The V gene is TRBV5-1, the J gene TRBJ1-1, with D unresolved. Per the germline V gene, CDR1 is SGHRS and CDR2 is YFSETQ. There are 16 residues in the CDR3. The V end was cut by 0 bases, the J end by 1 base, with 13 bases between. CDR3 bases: TGCGCCAGCAGCTTGGCCGTACCCGGGTCGAACACTGAAGCTTTCTTT. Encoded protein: CASSLAVPGSNTEAFF.

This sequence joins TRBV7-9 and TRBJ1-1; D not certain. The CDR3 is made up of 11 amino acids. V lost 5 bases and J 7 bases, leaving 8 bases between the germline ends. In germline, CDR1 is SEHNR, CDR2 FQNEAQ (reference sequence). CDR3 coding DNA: TGTGCCAGCAGCCACGGTATTGAAGCTTTCTTT. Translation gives CASSHGIEAFF.

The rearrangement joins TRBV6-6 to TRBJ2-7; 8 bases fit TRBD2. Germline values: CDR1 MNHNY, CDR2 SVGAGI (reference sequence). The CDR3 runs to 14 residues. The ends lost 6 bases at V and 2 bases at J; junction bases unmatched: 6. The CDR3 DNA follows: TGTGCCAGCAGCATCGGGGGGGCCCCCTACGAGCAGTACTTC. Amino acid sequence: CASSIGGAPYEQYF.

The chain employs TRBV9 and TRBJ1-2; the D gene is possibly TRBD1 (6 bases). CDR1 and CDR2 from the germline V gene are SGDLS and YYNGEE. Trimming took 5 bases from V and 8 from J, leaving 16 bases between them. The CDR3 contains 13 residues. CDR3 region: CASSPRGAGGYTF. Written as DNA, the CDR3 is TGTGCCAGCAGTCCCCGGGGGGCAGGCGGCTACACCTTC.

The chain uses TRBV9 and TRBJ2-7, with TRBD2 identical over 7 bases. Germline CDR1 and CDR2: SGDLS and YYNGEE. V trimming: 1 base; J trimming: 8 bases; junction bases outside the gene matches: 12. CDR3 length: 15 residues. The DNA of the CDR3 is TGTGCCAGCAGCGTACGGGGGGACCCCAGGTTCCAGCAGTACTTC. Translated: CASSVRGDPRFQQYF.

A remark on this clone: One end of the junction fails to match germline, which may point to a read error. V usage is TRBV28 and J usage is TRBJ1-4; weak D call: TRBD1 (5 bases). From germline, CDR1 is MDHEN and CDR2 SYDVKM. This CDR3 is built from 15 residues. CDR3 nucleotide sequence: TGTGCCAGCAGTTTATTAGGGGCAGCTAAGGAAAAACTGTTTTTT. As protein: CASSLLGAAKEKLFF. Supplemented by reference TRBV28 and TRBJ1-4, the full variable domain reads DVKVTQSSRYLVKRTGEKVFLECVQDMDHENMFWYRQDPGLGLRLIYFSYDVKMKEKGDIPEGYSVSREKKERFSLILESASTNQTSMYLCASSLLGAAKEKLFFGSGTQLSVL.

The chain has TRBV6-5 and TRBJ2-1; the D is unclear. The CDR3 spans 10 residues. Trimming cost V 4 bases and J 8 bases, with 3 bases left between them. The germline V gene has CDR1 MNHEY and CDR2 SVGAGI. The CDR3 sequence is CASSSDEQFF. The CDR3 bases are TGTGCCAGCAGTTCGGATGAGCAGTTCTTC.

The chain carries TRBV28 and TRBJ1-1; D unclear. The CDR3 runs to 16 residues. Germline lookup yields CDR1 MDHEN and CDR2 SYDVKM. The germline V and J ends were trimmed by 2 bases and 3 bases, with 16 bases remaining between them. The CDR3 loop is CASSLSGVGRDTEAFF. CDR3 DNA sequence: TGTGCCAGCAGTTTAAGTGGAGTGGGGAGAGACACTGAAGCTTTCTTT.

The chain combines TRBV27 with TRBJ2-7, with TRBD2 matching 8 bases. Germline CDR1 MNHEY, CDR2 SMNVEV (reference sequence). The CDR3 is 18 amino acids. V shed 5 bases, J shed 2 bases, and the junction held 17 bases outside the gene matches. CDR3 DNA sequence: TGTGCCAGCAGTCCAATGACAGGATTACGGGGACTAGCCTACGAGCAGTACTTC. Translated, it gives CASSPMTGLRGLAYEQYF.

DNA for the CDR3: TGTGCTAGTCTCGCGCGGGACAGGGGTACAGATACGCAGTATTTT. As protein: CASLARDRGTDTQYF. The chain is built from TRBV12-5 and TRBJ2-3, with 10 positions matching TRBD1. The CDR3 sequence is 15 residues long. With 8 bases clipped from V and 3 bases from J, the junction kept 8 bases outside the gene matches. The germline V gene encodes CDR1 LGHNT and CDR2 FRNRAP.

CDR3 sequence (DNA): TGTGCCAGTACCACAGGGTACGCTGAAGCTTTCTTT. Translating gives CASTTGYAEAFF. V usage is TRBV19 and J usage is TRBJ1-1, with D perhaps TRBD1 (6 bases). Germline V gene sequence: CDR1 LNHDA, CDR2 SQIVND (reference sequence). CDR3 length equals 12 residues. V was trimmed by 7 bases and J by 6 bases, leaving 12 bases between them.

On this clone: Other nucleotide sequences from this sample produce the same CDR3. As DNA, the CDR3 is TGCAGCGTTGAGCTCCCTAGCGGGAGCACAGATACGCAGTATTTT. Encoded protein: CSVELPSGSTDTQYF. This chain links TRBV29-1 with TRBJ2-3, with 8 bases fitting TRBD2. This CDR3 spans 15 amino acids. Germline lookup yields CDR1 SQVTM and CDR2 ANQGSEA. With V trimmed by 3 bases and J by 0 bases, 5 bases remained unmatched.

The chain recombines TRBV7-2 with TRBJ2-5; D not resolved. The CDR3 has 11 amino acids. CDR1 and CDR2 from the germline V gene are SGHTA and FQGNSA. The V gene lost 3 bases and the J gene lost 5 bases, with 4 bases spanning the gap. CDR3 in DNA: TGTGCCAGCAGCTTGGCTGAGACCCAGTACTTC. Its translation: CASSLAETQYF.

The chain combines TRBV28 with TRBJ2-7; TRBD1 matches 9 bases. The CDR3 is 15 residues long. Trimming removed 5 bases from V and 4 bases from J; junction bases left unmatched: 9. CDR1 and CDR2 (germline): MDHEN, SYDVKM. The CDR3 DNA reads TGTGCCAGCAGTCGACCGGGACAGGGCTCGTACGAGCAGTACTTC. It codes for CASSRPGQGSYEQYF.

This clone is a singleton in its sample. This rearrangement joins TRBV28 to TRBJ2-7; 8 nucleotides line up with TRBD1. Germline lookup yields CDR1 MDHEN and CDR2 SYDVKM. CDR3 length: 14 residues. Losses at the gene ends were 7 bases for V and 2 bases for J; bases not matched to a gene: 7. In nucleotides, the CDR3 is TGTGCCAGCACCGAGGACAGGGTAACCTACGAGCAGTACTTC. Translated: CASTEDRVTYEQYF. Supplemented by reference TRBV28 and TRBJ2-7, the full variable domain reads DVKVTQSSRYLVKRTGEKVFLECVQDMDHENMFWYRQDPGLGLRLIYFSYDVKMKEKGDIPEGYSVSREKKERFSLILESASTNQTSMYLCASTEDRVTYEQYFGPGTRLTVT.

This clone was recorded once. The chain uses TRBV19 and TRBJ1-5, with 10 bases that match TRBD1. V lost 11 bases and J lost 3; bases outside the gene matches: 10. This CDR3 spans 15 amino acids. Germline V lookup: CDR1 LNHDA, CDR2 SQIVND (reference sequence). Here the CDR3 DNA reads TGTGCCCTAGTGGGGACAGGGGATGACAATCAGCCCCAGCATTTT. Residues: CALVGTGDDNQPQHF.

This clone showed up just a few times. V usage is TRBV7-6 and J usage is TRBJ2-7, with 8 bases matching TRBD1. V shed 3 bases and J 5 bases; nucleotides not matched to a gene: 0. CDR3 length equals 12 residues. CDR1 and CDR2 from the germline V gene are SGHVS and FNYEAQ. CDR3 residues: CASSLDRDEQYF. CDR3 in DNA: TGTGCCAGCAGCTTGGACAGGGACGAGCAGTACTTC.